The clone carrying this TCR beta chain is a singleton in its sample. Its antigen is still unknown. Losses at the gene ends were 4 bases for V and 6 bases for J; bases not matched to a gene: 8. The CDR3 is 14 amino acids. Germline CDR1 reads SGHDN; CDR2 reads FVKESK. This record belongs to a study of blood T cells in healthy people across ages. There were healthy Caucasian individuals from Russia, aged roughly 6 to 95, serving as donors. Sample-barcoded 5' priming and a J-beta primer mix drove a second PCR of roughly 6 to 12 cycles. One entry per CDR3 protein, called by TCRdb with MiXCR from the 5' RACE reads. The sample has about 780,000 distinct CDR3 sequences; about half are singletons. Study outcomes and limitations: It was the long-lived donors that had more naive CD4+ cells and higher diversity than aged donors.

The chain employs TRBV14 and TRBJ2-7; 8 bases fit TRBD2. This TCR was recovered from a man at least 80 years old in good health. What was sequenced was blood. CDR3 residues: CASSPGLAQAEQYF. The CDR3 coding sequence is TGTGCCAGCAGCCCAGGACTAGCTCAAGCCGAGCAGTACTTC.